This T cell receptor (beta chain) was identified in a study of molecular identifiers for immune sequencing clone quantification. TCRdb analysed the PCR reads with MiXCR anew, one entry per CDR3 protein. This table holds about 40,000 distinct CDR3 sequences, around 20% found once. This clonotype has at least ten counts. Germline CDR1 reads LGHNA; CDR2 reads YSLEER. V gave up 0 bases and J gave up 1 base, with 12 bases separating them. The CDR3 length is 17 residues. The sample consisted of naive CD8+ T cells from blood, with Jurkat cell RNA spiked in. Stated subset: FACS-sorted CD8+CD4-CCR7+CD45RA+ naive T cells. The V call is TRBV4-3, the J call TRBJ2-2; D is unresolved. This TCR derives from a human donor in good health. Some libraries in this study had Jurkat cell RNA spiked in. The DNA of the CDR3 is TGCGCCAGCAGCCAAGATTCGGCCTACCAGAACACCGGGGAGCTGTTTTTT. Residues: CASSQDSAYQNTGELFF.